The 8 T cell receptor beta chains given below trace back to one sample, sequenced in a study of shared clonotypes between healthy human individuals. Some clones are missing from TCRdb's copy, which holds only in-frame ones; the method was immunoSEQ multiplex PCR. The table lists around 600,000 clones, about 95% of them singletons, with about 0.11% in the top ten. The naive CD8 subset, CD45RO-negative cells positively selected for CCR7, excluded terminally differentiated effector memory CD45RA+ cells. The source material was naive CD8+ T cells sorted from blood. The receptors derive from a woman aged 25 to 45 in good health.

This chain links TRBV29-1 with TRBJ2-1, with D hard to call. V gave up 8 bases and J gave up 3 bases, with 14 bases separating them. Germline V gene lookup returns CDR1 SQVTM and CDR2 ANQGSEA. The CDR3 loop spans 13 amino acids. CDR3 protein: CSMVQVDYNEQFF. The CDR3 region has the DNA TGCAGCATGGTGCAGGTCGACTACAATGAGCAGTTCTTC.

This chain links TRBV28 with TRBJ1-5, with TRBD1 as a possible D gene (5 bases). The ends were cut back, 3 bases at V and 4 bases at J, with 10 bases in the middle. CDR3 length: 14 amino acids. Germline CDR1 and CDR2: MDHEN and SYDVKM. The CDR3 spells CASSFSDTNQPQHF. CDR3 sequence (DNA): TGTGCCAGCAGTTTCTCGGACACTAATCAGCCCCAGCATTTT.

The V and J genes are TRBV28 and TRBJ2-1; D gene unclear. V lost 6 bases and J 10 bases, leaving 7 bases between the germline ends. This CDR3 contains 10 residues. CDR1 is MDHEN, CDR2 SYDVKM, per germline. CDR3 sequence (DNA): TGTGCCAGCAGCCAGCTCGAGCAGTTCTTC. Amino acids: CASSQLEQFF.

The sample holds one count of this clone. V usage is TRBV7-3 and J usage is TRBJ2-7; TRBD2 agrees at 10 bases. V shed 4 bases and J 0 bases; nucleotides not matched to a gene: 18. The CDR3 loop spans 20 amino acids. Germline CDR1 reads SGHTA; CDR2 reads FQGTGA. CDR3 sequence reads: CASSYPRGPRLAGDSYEQYF. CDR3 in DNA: TGTGCCAGCAGCTACCCCAGGGGGCCTCGTCTAGCGGGAGACTCCTACGAGCAGTACTTC.

CDR3 DNA: TGTGCCAGCAGTTCCTGGACAGAAAGGGACACTGAAGCTTTCTTT. The encoded protein is CASSSWTERDTEAFF. The chain links TRBV28 to TRBJ1-1; the D gene is possibly TRBD1 (6 bases). Trimming left V 4 bases short and J 3 bases short, with 15 bases between. Germline CDR1 and CDR2: MDHEN and SYDVKM. The CDR3 loop spans 15 amino acids.

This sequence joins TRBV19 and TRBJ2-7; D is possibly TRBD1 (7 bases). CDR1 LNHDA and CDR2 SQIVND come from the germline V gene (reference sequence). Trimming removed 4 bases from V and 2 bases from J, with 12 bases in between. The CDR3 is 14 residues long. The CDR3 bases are TGTGCCAGTAGTACCCAGGGGGGTCCCTACGAGCAGTACTTC. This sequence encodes CASSTQGGPYEQYF.

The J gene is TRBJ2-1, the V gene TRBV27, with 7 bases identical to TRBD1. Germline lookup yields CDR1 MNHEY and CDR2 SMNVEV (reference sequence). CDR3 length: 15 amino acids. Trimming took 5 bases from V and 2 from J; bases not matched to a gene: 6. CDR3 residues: CASSPDREAYNEQFF. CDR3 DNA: TGTGCCAGCAGTCCCGACAGGGAAGCCTACAATGAGCAGTTCTTC.

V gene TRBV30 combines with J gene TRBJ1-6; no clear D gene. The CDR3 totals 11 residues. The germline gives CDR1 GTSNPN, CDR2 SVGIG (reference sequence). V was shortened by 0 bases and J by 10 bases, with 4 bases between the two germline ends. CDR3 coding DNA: TGTGCCTGGAGTGTAAGCTCACCCCTCCACTTT. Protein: CAWSVSSPLHF.